These T cell receptor beta chains were read from a single sample in a study of shared clonotypes between healthy human individuals. TCRdb's table, derived via immunoSEQ multiplex PCR, lists solely in-frame clones and lacks some. The sample has about 2,500,000 clones; around 90% are singletons. The sample consisted of naive CD4+ T cells sorted from blood. These receptor sequences come from a man aged 18 to 35 in good health. Each CDR3 is given with its conserved first and last residue. The D gene is left open where the match is weak. The size entry is marked missing in some rows and otherwise reads once, few, many or a size class.

D: .
J: TRBJ2-3
size: once
V: TRBV18
CDR3: CASSSRQDTDTQYF
DNA: TGTGCCAGCTCAAGTCGGCAGGACACAGATACGCAGTATTTT

D: TRBD1
J: TRBJ2-6
size: .
V: TRBV28
CDR3: CASNTGGSGANVLTF
DNA: TGTGCCAGCAACACAGGGGGCTCTGGGGCCAACGTCCTGACTTTC

D: .
J: TRBJ2-5
size: .
V: TRBV19
CDR3: CASWGPGETQYF
DNA: TGTGCCAGCTGGGGACCCGGGGAGACCCAGTACTTC

D: .
J: TRBJ2-3
size: .
V: TRBV27
CDR3: CASRSEGRMTDTQYF
DNA: TGTGCCAGCAGATCAGAGGGAAGGATGACAGATACGCAGTATTTT

D: TRBD2
J: TRBJ2-3
size: .
V: TRBV6-5
CDR3: CASSFVTSGTDTQYF
DNA: TGTGCCAGCAGTTTCGTGACTAGCGGAACAGATACGCAGTATTTT

D: .
J: TRBJ2-5
size: .
V: TRBV7-9
CDR3: CASSLLSGAQETQYF
DNA: TGTGCCAGCAGCTTACTATCAGGGGCGCAAGAGACCCAGTACTTC

D: .
J: TRBJ1-1
size: .
V: TRBV6-5
CDR3: CASTLPGSTEAFF
DNA: TGTGCCAGCACCCTCCCAGGGTCCACTGAAGCTTTCTTT

D: TRBD1
J: TRBJ1-2
size: .
V: TRBV5-1
CDR3: CASSPDRNYGYTF
DNA: TGCGCCAGCAGTCCGGACAGGAACTATGGCTACACCTTC

D: .
J: TRBJ2-7
size: .
V: TRBV5-5
CDR3: CASSFRTGGGGTYEQYF
DNA: TGTGCCAGCAGCTTTAGGACAGGCGGGGGAGGCACCTACGAGCAGTACTTC

D: .
J: TRBJ1-1
size: .
V: TRBV10-3
CDR3: CAIRASTVLNTEAFF
DNA: TGTGCCATCAGGGCCTCGACAGTTTTGAACACTGAAGCTTTCTTT

D: .
J: TRBJ1-3
size: .
V: TRBV4-2
CDR3: CASRDGGSWASGNTIYF
DNA: TGTGCCAGCCGGGATGGGGGCAGCTGGGCCTCTGGAAACACCATATATTTT

D: .
J: TRBJ1-6
size: .
V: TRBV5-1
CDR3: CASSLTARGLIDSPLHF
DNA: TGCGCCAGCAGCTTGACAGCACGAGGGCTAATAGATTCACCCCTCCACTTT

D: .
J: TRBJ1-5
size: few
V: TRBV18
CDR3: CASSPGTGTQPQHF
DNA: TGTGCCAGCTCACCAGGTACAGGGACTCAGCCCCAGCATTTT

D: .
J: TRBJ1-2
size: .
V: TRBV4-3
CDR3: CASSLSRGYGYTF
DNA: TGCGCCAGCAGCCTTTCCCGTGGCTATGGCTACACCTTC

D: TRBD2
J: TRBJ2-1
size: .
V: TRBV5-5
CDR3: CASSLLASSYNEQFF
DNA: TGTGCCAGCAGTTTACTAGCGAGCTCCTACAATGAGCAGTTCTTC

D: .
J: TRBJ1-6
size: once
V: TRBV6-1
CDR3: CASSDQGLVSPLHF
DNA: TGTGCCAGCAGTGACCAGGGGCTAGTTTCACCCCTCCACTTT

D: .
J: TRBJ2-7
size: .
V: TRBV19
CDR3: CASSTRRGPTYEQYF
DNA: TGTGCCAGTAGTACCCGAAGGGGCCCTACCTACGAGCAGTACTTC

D: .
J: TRBJ1-1
size: .
V: TRBV4-1
CDR3: CASSQGAVNTEAFF
DNA: TGCGCCAGCAGCCAAGGAGCGGTGAACACTGAAGCTTTCTTT

D: .
J: TRBJ2-2
size: .
V: TRBV30
CDR3: CAWSPPGGELFF
DNA: TGTGCCTGGAGTCCACCGGGCGGGGAGCTGTTTTTT

D: .
J: TRBJ1-2
size: .
V: TRBV6-5
CDR3: CASSYGVGGYTF
DNA: TGTGCCAGCAGTTACGGGGTAGGGGGCTACACCTTC

D: .
J: TRBJ2-7
size: .
V: TRBV7-2
CDR3: CASSYTGTSSYEQYF
DNA: TGTGCCAGCAGTTATACAGGGACAAGCTCCTACGAGCAGTACTTC

D: .
J: TRBJ2-3
size: once
V: TRBV6-6
CDR3: CASSPGGTRTDTQYF
DNA: TGTGCCAGCAGTCCCGGTGGGACCCGCACAGATACGCAGTATTTT

D: .
J: TRBJ2-3
size: .
V: TRBV15
CDR3: CATSRGGGPFTDTQYF
DNA: TGTGCCACCAGCAGAGGGGGAGGACCCTTCACAGATACGCAGTATTTT

D: .
J: TRBJ1-2
size: .
V: TRBV6-5
CDR3: CASSSGPSWDGYTF
DNA: TGTGCCAGCAGTTCGGGACCTTCGTGGGATGGCTACACCTTC

D: .
J: TRBJ1-1
size: few
V: TRBV5-1
CDR3: CASRRNGLSTEAFF
DNA: TGCGCCAGCCGGAGGAATGGGTTATCCACTGAAGCTTTCTTT

D: .
J: TRBJ1-2
size: .
V: TRBV19
CDR3: CASSIGTVKDGYTF
DNA: TGTGCCAGTAGTATAGGGACAGTAAAGGATGGCTACACCTTC

D: .
J: TRBJ2-3
size: .
V: TRBV2
CDR3: CASGTGDADTQYF
DNA: TGTGCCAGCGGTACCGGAGATGCAGATACGCAGTATTTT

D: .
J: TRBJ2-5
size: .
V: TRBV6-5
CDR3: CASSYSSGNGETQYF
DNA: TGTGCCAGCAGTTACTCATCGGGAAATGGAGAGACCCAGTACTTC

D: .
J: TRBJ1-5
size: .
V: TRBV5-8
CDR3: CASSVAGSGNQPQHF
DNA: TGTGCCAGCAGCGTGGCAGGGTCGGGCAATCAGCCCCAGCATTTT

D: .
J: TRBJ1-5
size: .
V: TRBV25-1
CDR3: CASSESGFQPQHF
DNA: TGTGCCAGCAGTGAATCCGGGTTTCAGCCCCAGCATTTT

D: .
J: TRBJ1-2
size: few
V: TRBV27
CDR3: CATRGAGLGGYTF
DNA: TGTGCCACCCGGGGGGCAGGATTGGGCGGCTACACCTTC

D: TRBD1
J: TRBJ1-1
size: .
V: TRBV6-6
CDR3: CASSYSGTGVNTEAFF
DNA: TGTGCCAGCAGTTACTCAGGGACAGGGGTGAACACTGAAGCTTTCTTT

D: .
J: TRBJ2-7
size: .
V: TRBV6-5
CDR3: CASSQTGRSYEQYF
DNA: TGTGCCAGCAGTCAAACGGGCCGCTCCTACGAGCAGTACTTC

D: TRBD1
J: TRBJ1-4
size: .
V: TRBV10-1
CDR3: CASSRDSGEKLFF
DNA: TGCGCCAGCAGCCGGGACAGTGGAGAAAAACTGTTTTTT

D: .
J: TRBJ2-7
size: .
V: TRBV11-2
CDR3: CASSSLKGIYEQYF
DNA: TGTGCCAGCAGCTCCCTCAAAGGGATCTACGAGCAGTACTTC

D: .
J: TRBJ2-1
size: .
V: TRBV7-2
CDR3: CASSLDSPGGREQFF
DNA: TGTGCCAGCAGCTTAGACTCCCCTGGTGGTAGGGAGCAGTTCTTC

D: .
J: TRBJ1-1
size: .
V: TRBV11-3
CDR3: CASSWYLNTEAFF
DNA: TGTGCCAGCAGCTGGTACCTGAACACTGAAGCTTTCTTT

D: TRBD1
J: TRBJ1-3
size: .
V: TRBV9
CDR3: CASSVGGRAGGPPSGNTIYF
DNA: TGTGCCAGCAGCGTAGGCGGGCGGGCAGGGGGCCCTCCCTCTGGAAACACCATATATTTT

D: .
J: TRBJ1-5
size: .
V: TRBV2
CDR3: CASSTQGINQPQHF
DNA: TGTGCCAGCAGTACCCAGGGGATCAATCAGCCCCAGCATTTT

D: .
J: TRBJ2-7
size: .
V: TRBV7-2
CDR3: CASSTGTLPYEQYF
DNA: TGTGCCAGCAGCACGGGGACACTACCGTACGAGCAGTACTTC

D: .
J: TRBJ1-5
size: .
V: TRBV10-3
CDR3: CAISESGGSNQPQHF
DNA: TGTGCCATCAGTGAGTCTGGAGGGAGCAATCAGCCCCAGCATTTT

D: .
J: TRBJ1-2
size: .
V: TRBV29-1
CDR3: CSVVKGNYGYTF
DNA: TGCAGCGTTGTGAAGGGGAACTATGGCTACACCTTC

D: .
J: TRBJ2-3
size: .
V: TRBV27
CDR3: CASSRQRASTDTQYF
DNA: TGTGCCAGCAGTCGGCAGCGGGCGTCTACAGATACGCAGTATTTT

D: TRBD2
J: TRBJ2-5
size: .
V: TRBV9
CDR3: CASSVGAMREGGETQYF
DNA: TGTGCCAGCAGCGTAGGAGCCATGCGGGAGGGTGGAGAGACCCAGTACTTC

D: TRBD1
J: TRBJ1-5
size: .
V: TRBV29-1
CDR3: CSGSTGLNQPQHF
DNA: TGCAGCGGCTCGACAGGGTTGAATCAGCCCCAGCATTTT

D: .
J: TRBJ1-1
size: .
V: TRBV11-3
CDR3: CASSLSPNTEAFF
DNA: TGTGCCAGCAGCTTATCCCCGAACACTGAAGCTTTCTTT

D: TRBD1
J: TRBJ2-5
size: .
V: TRBV5-1
CDR3: CASSLGQGSAETQYF
DNA: TGCGCCAGCAGCTTGGGACAGGGTTCGGCGGAGACCCAGTACTTC

D: .
J: TRBJ1-1
size: .
V: TRBV7-9
CDR3: CASREGQMNTEAFF
DNA: TGTGCCAGCAGAGAAGGACAGATGAACACTGAAGCTTTCTTT

D: TRBD1
J: TRBJ2-7
size: .
V: TRBV7-8
CDR3: CASSLVTGQGAYEQYF
DNA: TGTGCCAGCAGCTTAGTTACGGGACAGGGGGCCTACGAGCAGTACTTC